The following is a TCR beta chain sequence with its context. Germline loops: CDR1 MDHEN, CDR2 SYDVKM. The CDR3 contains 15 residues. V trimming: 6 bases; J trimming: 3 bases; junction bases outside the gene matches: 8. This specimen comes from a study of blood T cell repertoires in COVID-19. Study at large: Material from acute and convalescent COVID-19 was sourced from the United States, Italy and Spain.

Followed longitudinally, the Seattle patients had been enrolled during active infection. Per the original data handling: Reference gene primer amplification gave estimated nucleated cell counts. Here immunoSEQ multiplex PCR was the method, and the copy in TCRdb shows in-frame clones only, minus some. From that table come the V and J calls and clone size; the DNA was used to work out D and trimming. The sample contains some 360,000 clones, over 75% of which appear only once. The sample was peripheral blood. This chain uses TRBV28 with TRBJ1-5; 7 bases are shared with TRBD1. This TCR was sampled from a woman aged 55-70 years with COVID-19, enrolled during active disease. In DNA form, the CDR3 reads TGTGCCAGCAGCCTTGGGGGACAGACCAATCAGCCCCAGCATTTT. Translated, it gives CASSLGGQTNQPQHF.